These 28 T cell receptor beta chains share one sample of origin, sequenced in a study of T cells in Graves' hyperthyroidism and ophthalmopathy. Authors of the study amplified TCR beta CDR3 regions from RNA transcripts. A set of HTBI primers served as the primers for a first-round RT-PCR of the TCR CDR3. TCRdb recomputed calls from the multiplex PCR reads with MiXCR, one row per CDR3 protein. The sample has 650,000 to 700,000 distinct CDR3 sequences; approximately 15% are singletons. The sequenced sample consisted of blood. Source of these receptors: a man between 45 and 60 years old with Graves' hyperthyroidism.

This clonotype was detected many times. The genes are TRBV6-5 and TRBJ1-2; unclear D gene. The CDR3 loop spans 12 amino acids. Trimming took off 4 bases at V and 8 bases at J, with 11 bases between the two ends. Germline values: CDR1 MNHEY, CDR2 SVGAGI. CDR3 protein: CASSSARSGYTF. CDR3 sequence (DNA): TGTGCCAGCAGTTCAGCCAGGTCCGGCTACACCTTC.

This chain joins TRBV25-1 and TRBJ2-2; no reliable D call. Deletions cut 1 base from V and 5 bases from J, with 8 bases between. Germline CDR1 MGHDK, CDR2 SYGVNS. The CDR3 totals 14 residues. The CDR3 region is CASSELAETGELFF. The CDR3 nucleotides read TGTGCCAGCAGTGAATTGGCTGAAACCGGGGAGCTGTTTTTT. Together with reference TRBV25-1 and TRBJ2-2, the CDR3 gives the full variable domain: EADIYQTPRYLVIGTGKKITLECSQTMGHDKMYWYQQDPGMELHLIHYSYGVNSTEKGDLSSESTVSRIRTEHFPLTLESARPSHTSQYLCASSELAETGELFFGEGSRLTVL.

The chain is built from TRBV7-3 and TRBJ2-1; 7 bases align to TRBD2. Germline assignment: CDR1 SGHTA and CDR2 FQGTGA. The CDR3 runs 16 residues. V trimming: 2 bases; J trimming: 2 bases; junction bases outside the gene matches: 6. The CDR3 coding sequence is TGTGCCAGCAGCTTACAAGGAGCGGGGACCTACAATGAGCAGTTCTTC. Amino acids: CASSLQGAGTYNEQFF.

This clonotype has ten or more counts. The chain is built from TRBV6-2 or TRBV6-3 and TRBJ1-4; D uncertain. This CDR3 region has 13 residues. The ends were cut back, 8 bases at V and 4 bases at J, with 11 bases in the middle. CDR1 and CDR2 from the germline V gene are MNHEY and SVGEGT. CDR3: CASEYGINEKLFF. The CDR3 DNA follows: TGTGCCAGCGAATACGGAATTAATGAAAAACTGTTTTTT.

This clonotype came up once. V and J are TRBV5-1 and TRBJ2-3; the D gene is possibly TRBD1 (6 bases). V lost 4 bases to trimming and J lost 1 base, with 16 bases between them. The CDR3 is 16 residues long. Germline CDR1 is SGHRS and CDR2 is YFSETQ. The CDR3 coding sequence is TGCGCCAGCAGCATAGGACAGTCGTCCGGCACAGATACGCAGTATTTT. Its protein is CASSIGQSSGTDTQYF.

The genes are TRBV7-9 and TRBJ2-1; D remains unclear. With 4 bases removed from V and 2 bases from J, the gap between germline ends came to 12 bases. The germline V gene encodes CDR1 SEHNR and CDR2 FQNEAQ (reference sequence). The CDR3 sequence is 15 residues long. CDR3: CASSSVLTPYNEQFF. The CDR3 coding sequence is TGTGCCAGCAGCTCTGTTTTAACCCCCTACAATGAGCAGTTCTTC.

This clonotype was found many times. J is TRBJ2-1 and V is TRBV11-2, with TRBD2 matching over 10 bases. The germline V gene encodes CDR1 SGHAT and CDR2 FQNNGV. The CDR3 spans 15 residues. V was clipped by 3 bases and J by 4 bases; unmatched bases: 3. The chain's CDR3 is CASSLLAGEYNEQFF. Written as DNA, the CDR3 is TGTGCCAGCAGCTTGCTAGCGGGAGAATACAATGAGCAGTTCTTC.

The chain recombines TRBV18 with TRBJ2-3; D possibly corresponds to TRBD2 (6 bases). The germline gives CDR1 KGHSH, CDR2 LQKENI. Trimming cost V 3 bases and J 0 bases, with 19 bases left between them. The CDR3 length is 18 residues. The CDR3 region has the DNA TGTGCCAGCTCACCGCGTCGGATAGCGGACGCTAGCACAGATACGCAGTATTTT. This codes for CASSPRRIADASTDTQYF.

This clonotype was observed a handful of times. The chain couples TRBV7-8 to TRBJ1-1; 9 nucleotides match TRBD1. Looked up from germline, CDR1 is SGHVS and CDR2 is FQNEAQ. V lost 0 bases to trimming and J lost 4 bases; unmatched junction nucleotides: 3. This CDR3 contains 15 residues. The CDR3, as DNA: TGTGCCAGCAGCTTAGCGACAGGGGGTAGCACTGAAGCTTTCTTT. Translation: CASSLATGGSTEAFF.

The sample holds many counts of this clonotype. V is TRBV27 and J is TRBJ2-3; TRBD1 matches 7 bases. This CDR3 has 15 residues. The V and J ends lost 6 bases and 0 bases, in that order; junction bases with no gene match: 6. CDR1 and CDR2 (germline): MNHEY, SMNVEV (reference sequence). The CDR3 nucleotides are TGTGCCAGCAGGTCCGGGACAGCTAGCACAGATACGCAGTATTTT. This sequence encodes CASRSGTASTDTQYF.

The sample holds many counts of this clonotype. The gene calls are TRBV2 and TRBJ1-1; D is unclear. This CDR3 is 10 amino acids long. CDR1 is SNHLY and CDR2 is FYNNEI in the germline V gene. V was trimmed by 3 bases and J by 9 bases, leaving 5 bases between them. The CDR3 sequence is CASSDSQAFF. The CDR3 DNA follows: TGTGCCAGCAGTGACAGCCAAGCTTTCTTT.

The rearrangement joins TRBV4-1 to TRBJ2-3; no definite D call. Trimming removed 4 bases from V and 0 bases from J, with 14 bases in between. Germline assignment: CDR1 MGHRA and CDR2 YSYEKL. The CDR3 consists of 16 residues. The CDR3 spells CASSRNSVRSTDTQYF. CDR3 DNA sequence: TGCGCCAGCAGCCGGAACTCCGTAAGGAGCACAGATACGCAGTATTTT.

This clonotype was counted ten times or more. The rearrangement uses TRBV24-1 and TRBJ2-3; D call uncertain. The germline gives CDR1 KGHDR, CDR2 SFDVKD. The CDR3 length is 13 residues. V was pared by 5 bases and J by 0 bases, with 5 bases between. CDR3 residues: CATSASSTDTQYF. The CDR3 DNA follows: TGTGCCACCAGTGCATCTAGCACAGATACGCAGTATTTT.

The chain links TRBV11-2 to TRBJ2-5, with 15 nucleotides matching TRBD2. The J segment lost 9 bases and the V segment lost 5 bases, leaving 7 bases of the junction unmatched. The CDR3 has 15 residues. Germline CDR1 is SGHAT and CDR2 is FQNNGV. CDR3: CASSPGTSGRSPQYF. CDR3 nucleotide sequence: TGTGCCAGCAGCCCCGGGACTAGCGGGAGGTCTCCCCAGTACTTC.

This clonotype was found a few times. The V and J genes are TRBV7-9 and TRBJ1-5, with 8 bases identical to TRBD1. V lost 4 bases to trimming and J lost 6 bases; unmatched junction nucleotides: 2. The CDR3 has 13 residues. Germline V gene lookup returns CDR1 SEHNR and CDR2 FQNEAQ (reference sequence). For the CDR3, the DNA is TGTGCCAGCAGCTACAGGGGGGCTCAGCCCCAGCATTTT. It specifies CASSYRGAQPQHF. The whole variable domain, remainder taken from reference TRBV7-9 and TRBJ1-5, is DTGVSQNPRHKITKRGQNVTFRCDPISEHNRLYWYRQTLGQGPEFLTYFQNEAQLEKSRLLSDRFSAERPKGSFSTLEIQRTEQGDSAMYLCASSYRGAQPQHFGDGTRLSIL.

This clonotype was observed many times. The genes are TRBV5-1 and TRBJ2-3, with unresolved D. Germline values: CDR1 SGHRS, CDR2 YFSETQ. CDR3 size: 15 residues. The V end lost 4 bases, the J end lost 3 bases, and 15 bases lay between the germline ends. The CDR3: CASSRSSALTDTQYF. The CDR3 DNA reads as TGCGCCAGCAGCCGCTCCAGCGCTCTTACAGATACGCAGTATTTT.

This clonotype was found many times. The CDR3 here is CASSLAGGAYEQYF. The DNA of the CDR3 is TGTGCCAGCAGCTTAGCGGGCGGAGCCTACGAGCAGTACTTC. V and J are TRBV7-9 and TRBJ2-7; D gene unclear. Trimming removed 0 bases from V and 2 bases from J, with 8 bases in between. The CDR3 sequence is 14 residues long. CDR1 SEHNR and CDR2 FQNEAQ come from the germline V gene (reference sequence).

This clonotype has at least ten counts. The chain combines TRBV2 with TRBJ2-1; D is perhaps TRBD2 (5 bases). Germline loops: CDR1 SNHLY, CDR2 FYNNEI. V was clipped by 2 bases and J by 3 bases, with 14 bases between them. This CDR3 is 16 amino acids long. CDR3 in DNA: TGTGCCAGCAGTGAAAAAAGGACCGGACTCTACAATGAGCAGTTCTTC. This codes for CASSEKRTGLYNEQFF. Together with reference TRBV2 and TRBJ2-1, the CDR3 gives the full variable domain: EPEVTQTPSHQVTQMGQEVILRCVPISNHLYFYWYRQILGQKVEFLVSFYNNEISEKSEIFDDQFSVERPDGSNFTLKIRSTKLEDSAMYFCASSEKRTGLYNEQFFGPGTRLTVL.

There are many counts of this clonotype. The gene calls are TRBV28 and TRBJ1-1; 9 bases map to TRBD1. In germline, CDR1 is MDHEN, CDR2 SYDVKM. V dropped 6 bases and J dropped 10; count of bases not matched to a gene: 3. The CDR3 loop spans 11 amino acids. The CDR3 reads CASRLGQGAFF. CDR3 in DNA: TGTGCCAGCAGACTGGGACAGGGAGCTTTCTTT.

This clonotype was detected many times. The V gene is TRBV28, the J gene TRBJ2-4; possible D gene TRBD1, 5 bases. The CDR3 covers 15 residues. Germline CDR1 MDHEN, CDR2 SYDVKM. V lost 6 bases to trimming and J lost 0 bases, with 12 bases between them. CDR3 residues: CASSSGFSAKNIQYF. The CDR3 region has the DNA TGTGCCAGCAGCTCAGGGTTCTCAGCCAAAAACATTCAGTACTTC.

This chain connects TRBV7-3 to TRBJ2-1; TRBD2 matches 8 bases. With 5 bases clipped from V and 4 bases from J, the junction kept 10 bases outside the gene matches. The CDR3 totals 16 residues. Germline values: CDR1 SGHTA, CDR2 FQGTGA. CDR3 DNA sequence: TGTGCCAGCAGCCCGGGGGGGGCGGGGTCTTACAATGAGCAGTTCTTC. This gives the protein CASSPGGAGSYNEQFF.

This clonotype was detected a few times. In DNA, the CDR3 is TGTGCCAGCAGCTTGGACTCAGGCCATAATTCACCCCTCCACTTT. Translation: CASSLDSGHNSPLHF. This chain uses TRBV7-6 with TRBJ1-6; D remains ambiguous. Per the germline V gene, CDR1 is SGHVS and CDR2 is FNYEAQ. The V and J ends lost 3 bases and 5 bases respectively, with 11 bases between them. The CDR3 consists of 15 residues.

The chain joins TRBV5-4 to TRBJ2-5; 9 nucleotides agree with TRBD2. V was pared by 0 bases and J by 5 bases, with 2 bases of the junction left unmatched. CDR3 length equals 14 residues. The germline V gene has CDR1 SGHNT and CDR2 YYREEE (reference sequence). CDR3 in amino acids: CASSLGLADETQYF. The CDR3, as DNA: TGTGCCAGCAGCTTGGGACTAGCGGACGAGACCCAGTACTTC.

This clonotype was counted between two and nine times. The V gene is TRBV2, the J gene TRBJ1-3; TRBD1 is a possible D gene (5 bases). Deletions cut 6 bases from V and 2 bases from J, with 17 bases between. Germline CDR1 reads SNHLY; CDR2 reads FYNNEI. The CDR3 length is 16 residues. CDR3 DNA: TGTGCCAGCAGCCCCAATGAAGGGGAACCTGGAAACACCATATATTTT. Translated, it gives CASSPNEGEPGNTIYF. The complete variable domain, with remaining parts taken from reference TRBV2 and TRBJ1-3, reads EPEVTQTPSHQVTQMGQEVILRCVPISNHLYFYWYRQILGQKVEFLVSFYNNEISEKSEIFDDQFSVERPDGSNFTLKIRSTKLEDSAMYFCASSPNEGEPGNTIYFGEGSWLTVV.

The table lists this clonotype with many counts. The chain has TRBV7-9 and TRBJ2-3; D ambiguous. Germline CDR1 reads SEHNR; CDR2 reads FQNEAQ (reference sequence). The V end lost 2 bases, the J end lost 5 bases, and 5 bases lay between the germline ends. The CDR3 is 12 amino acids. The CDR3 protein is CASSLSKDTQYF. The CDR3 DNA sequence: TGTGCCAGCAGCTTAAGTAAAGATACGCAGTATTTT.

At least ten counts were recorded for this clonotype. The J gene is TRBJ1-1, the V gene TRBV28; D not resolved. Germline V gives CDR1 MDHEN, CDR2 SYDVKM. There are 12 residues in the CDR3. Trimming took 3 bases from V and 3 from J, leaving 5 bases between them. CDR3 in DNA: TGTGCCAGCAGTTTCAGCTACACTGAAGCTTTCTTT. Its translation is CASSFSYTEAFF.

This chain links TRBV3-1 with TRBJ2-1; possibly TRBD1 or TRBD2 for D (5 bases each). Between the trimmed V and J ends, which lost 4 bases and 10 bases, there was a span of 20 bases. This CDR3 is 15 amino acids long. CDR1 is LGHDT, CDR2 YNNKEL, per germline (reference sequence). The CDR3 DNA follows: TGTGCCAGCAGCCCCCGGGACCCCTCAGGAACAGAGCAGTTCTTC. Translation gives CASSPRDPSGTEQFF.

This clonotype occurred many times. The chain is built from TRBV10-3 and TRBJ2-2; the D call may be TRBD1 or TRBD2 (5 bases each). Germline V CDR1 and CDR2: ENHRY, SYGVKD. The CDR3 covers 16 residues. V dropped 0 bases and J dropped 0 bases, with 8 bases sitting between them. The CDR3 DNA is TGTGCCATCAGTGAGTCCGGGACGGCGAACACCGGGGAGCTGTTTTTT. Its protein is CAISESGTANTGELFF.